These 20 T cell receptor beta chains came from one sample sequenced in a study of control samples from healthy donors and cancer patients (TCRdb year 2020). Preparation of the library involved the immunoSEQ multiplex PCR assay. This immuneACCESS table, as held by TCRdb, lists in-frame sequences with V and J called but not all clones. Of the missing ones, under half trace to an unresolved V gene in checked studies; the others have no known cause. For this sample there are about 98,000 clones; around 80% appear just once. About 2% of the sample lies in the top ten. The sequenced sample was blood. These receptors originate from a man in his 60s in good health.

This chain joins TRBV5-6 and TRBJ1-5; 10 bases line up with TRBD1. The CDR3 extends over 16 amino acids. CDR1 and CDR2 (germline): SGHDT, YYEEEE. V was clipped by 5 bases and J by 2 bases; unmatched bases: 7. The CDR3 DNA is TGTGCCAGCAGTCGGGACAGGGGTCATGGCAATCAGCCCCAGCATTTT. Translating it yields CASSRDRGHGNQPQHF.

V usage is TRBV27 and J usage is TRBJ1-5, with no clear D. Deletions cut 2 bases from V and 1 base from J, with 12 bases between. CDR1 MNHEY and CDR2 SMNVEV come from the germline V gene (reference sequence). The CDR3 has 16 residues. The CDR3 sequence: CASSLEAGRSNQPQHF. The CDR3 bases are TGTGCCAGCAGTTTAGAGGCAGGTCGAAGCAATCAGCCCCAGCATTTT.

V usage is TRBV5-5 and J usage is TRBJ1-2, with 8 bases fitting TRBD1. The CDR3 has 14 amino acids. V was pared by 3 bases and J by 6 bases, with 7 bases of the junction left unmatched. Germline CDR1 SGHKS, CDR2 YYEKEE (reference sequence). In DNA form, the CDR3 reads TGTGCCAGCAGCTCCACAGGGGGGGTAAATGGCTACACCTTC. The encoded protein is CASSSTGGVNGYTF.

V gene TRBV2 combines with J gene TRBJ2-5, with D perhaps matching TRBD2 (5 bases). Germline lookup yields CDR1 SNHLY and CDR2 FYNNEI. V was shortened by 3 bases and J by 7 bases, with 15 bases between the two germline ends. The CDR3 extends over 14 amino acids. CDR3: CASSDEGFGGTQYF. CDR3 sequence (DNA): TGTGCCAGCAGTGACGAGGGCTTCGGAGGGACCCAGTACTTC.

V is TRBV14 and J is TRBJ2-7, with 9 positions matching TRBD2. This CDR3 has 14 amino acids. CDR1 and CDR2 (germline): SGHDN, FVKESK. V dropped 4 bases and J dropped 6; count of bases not matched to a gene: 7. As DNA, the CDR3 is TGTGCCAGCAGCCCGGGACTAGCCCGGGGCGAGCAGTACTTC. Translated, it gives CASSPGLARGEQYF.

The gene calls are TRBV6-5 and TRBJ1-6; TRBD1 matches 11 bases. CDR3 size: 13 residues. Losses at the gene ends were 6 bases for V and 13 bases for J; bases not matched to a gene: 5. The germline gives CDR1 MNHEY, CDR2 SVGAGI. CDR3 DNA: TGTGCCAGCAGGCCGGGACAGGGGGGGCCCCTCCACTTT. It translates to CASRPGQGGPLHF.

The table lists this clone with a few counts. The rearrangement uses TRBV3-1 (or the pseudogene TRBV3-2) and TRBJ2-3; 11 bases are a match to TRBD2. The CDR3 loop spans 16 amino acids. Trimming at V came to 4 bases and at J to 5 bases, leaving 8 bases not matched to a gene. The germline V gene has CDR1 LGHDT and CDR2 YNNKEL (reference sequence). The CDR3 coding sequence is TGTGCCAGCAGCCTCCTTACTAGCGGGGGCGGAGATACGCAGTATTTT. Protein sequence: CASSLLTSGGGDTQYF.

The chain carries TRBV19 and TRBJ2-7; possible D gene TRBD1, 5 bases. V dropped 5 bases and J dropped 2 bases, with 19 bases sitting between them. The CDR3 loop spans 16 amino acids. Germline V lookup: CDR1 LNHDA, CDR2 SQIVND (reference sequence). The CDR3 DNA is TGTGCCAGTAGTGCTACAGGAGTCAGGTCCCCCTACGAGCAGTACTTC. Translating it yields CASSATGVRSPYEQYF.

This chain links TRBV19 with TRBJ2-7; TRBD2 matches at 10 bases. There are 15 residues in the CDR3. From germline, CDR1 is LNHDA and CDR2 SQIVND (reference sequence). Trimming took 7 bases from V and 6 from J; bases not matched to a gene: 12. CDR3 nucleotides: TGTGCCAGTAAGTCTAGCGGGAGCACCCTCGGCGAGCAGTACTTC. Protein: CASKSSGSTLGEQYF.

The chain uses TRBV7-8 and TRBJ2-7, with D tentatively TRBD1 (6 bases). The germline CDR1 and CDR2 sequences are SGHVS and FQNEAQ. This CDR3 spans 17 amino acids. V shed 1 base and J shed 3 bases, with 19 bases lying between them. The CDR3, as DNA: TGTGCCAGCAGCTTAGAGAGGGGCAGGGGTGGGGGCTACGAGCAGTACTTC. Protein sequence: CASSLERGRGGGYEQYF.

This clone was observed a handful of times. J is TRBJ1-5 and V is TRBV30; D might be TRBD1 (5 bases). CDR1 and CDR2 (germline): GTSNPN, SVGIG (reference sequence). The CDR3 loop spans 15 amino acids. Trimming stripped 3 bases from V and 3 bases from J, with 15 bases between. CDR3: CAWSSRGLANQPQHF. CDR3 DNA sequence: TGTGCCTGGAGCTCCCGGGGACTGGCCAATCAGCCCCAGCATTTT. The full variable domain, rest sourced from reference TRBV30 and TRBJ1-5, is SQTIHQWPATLVQPVGSPLSLECTVEGTSNPNLYWYRQAAGRGLQLLFYSVGIGQISSEVPQNLSASRPQDRQFILSSKKLLLSDSGFYLCAWSSRGLANQPQHFGDGTRLSIL.

The rearrangement links TRBV5-6 to TRBJ2-1, with D tentatively TRBD1 or TRBD2 (5 bases each). Germline V gene sequence: CDR1 SGHDT, CDR2 YYEEEE. Trimming cost V 0 bases and J 8 bases, with 12 bases left between them. CDR3 length: 14 amino acids. In DNA form, the CDR3 reads TGTGCCAGCAGCTTGGCTGGGGCGGAGGATGAGCAGTTCTTC. Translating it yields CASSLAGAEDEQFF.

The chain has TRBV7-9 and TRBJ1-5, with unresolved D. Trimming pared 4 bases from V and 2 bases from J, leaving 18 bases between. Germline V gene sequence: CDR1 SEHNR, CDR2 FQNEAQ (reference sequence). CDR3 length: 17 amino acids. This CDR3 reads CASSSGPLGKGNQPQHF. The CDR3 nucleotides read TGTGCCAGCAGCTCTGGGCCCTTGGGGAAAGGCAATCAGCCCCAGCATTTT.

The V gene is TRBV11-2, the J gene TRBJ2-3; weak D call: TRBD2 (5 bases). V gave up 4 bases and J gave up 6 bases, with 17 bases separating them. CDR1 and CDR2 from the germline V gene are SGHAT and FQNNGV. CDR3 length: 15 residues. The CDR3 reads CASSSGNYPTDTQYF. In DNA, the CDR3 is TGTGCCAGCAGCTCCGGGAACTACCCCACGGATACGCAGTATTTT.

The chain recombines TRBV6-5 with TRBJ2-3; 8 bases match TRBD2. The CDR3 sequence is 12 residues long. Germline V gene lookup returns CDR1 MNHEY and CDR2 SVGAGI. Trimming cost V 5 bases and J 6 bases; bases outside gene matches: 1. The CDR3 sequence: CASSRLADTQYF. CDR3 nucleotide sequence: TGTGCCAGCAGTAGACTAGCGGATACGCAGTATTTT.

The V call is TRBV6-2 or TRBV6-3, the J call TRBJ2-2, with unresolved D. This CDR3 has 16 amino acids. V lost 2 bases to trimming and J lost 0 bases, with 10 bases between them. The germline CDR1 and CDR2 sequences are MNHEY and SVGEGT. The CDR3 region is CASSYSRSPNTGELFF. CDR3 nucleotides: TGTGCCAGCAGTTACAGTCGCAGCCCGAACACCGGGGAGCTGTTTTTT.

With respect to this clone: Other DNA sequences in the same sample also yield this CDR3. The chain has TRBV9 and TRBJ1-1; 7 bases match TRBD1. Per the germline V gene, CDR1 is SGDLS and CDR2 is YYNGEE. This CDR3 contains 14 residues. J gave up 2 bases and V 0 bases, and 1 base lay outside the gene matches. The CDR3 reads CASSVGQGNTEAFF. The CDR3, as DNA: TGTGCCAGCAGCGTAGGACAGGGTAACACTGAAGCTTTCTTT.

This chain links TRBV6-5 with TRBJ1-5; D is unresolved. V was pared by 7 bases and J by 3 bases, with 16 bases between. CDR1 and CDR2 from the germline V gene are MNHEY and SVGAGI. The CDR3 runs to 15 residues. The CDR3 DNA sequence: TGTGCCAGCAAGGTCGAGCACAGCCTCAATCAGCCCCAGCATTTT. It translates to CASKVEHSLNQPQHF.

The gene calls are TRBV2 and TRBJ2-7, with TRBD2 identical over 7 bases. After removal of 3 bases from V and 3 bases from J, the junction contained 2 bases not matched to a gene. Germline V gives CDR1 SNHLY, CDR2 FYNNEI. This CDR3 is built from 13 residues. The CDR3 DNA is TGTGCCAGCAGTGATGGGACTATCTACGAGCAGTACTTC. Its protein product is CASSDGTIYEQYF.

This clone was found a few times. The chain has TRBV6-5 and TRBJ1-4; possibly TRBD1 for D (6 bases). V shed 5 bases and J shed 8 bases, with 15 bases lying between them. The CDR3 totals 14 residues. The germline CDR1 and CDR2 sequences are MNHEY and SVGAGI. CDR3 region: CASSLQGWGEKLFF. CDR3 DNA sequence: TGTGCCAGCAGTCTACAGGGTTGGGGAGAAAAACTGTTTTTT.